These T cell receptor beta chains were read from a single sample in a study of long-term antiretroviral therapy in people with HIV. Clones were read by immunoSEQ multiplex PCR, and TCRdb kept only the in-frame ones, dropping some. The sample consists of around 25,000 clones, almost 85% of them appearing once. This specimen consisted of unsorted PBMCs, obtained 1.1 years before starting antiretroviral therapy. These TCRs come from a woman under 40 with HIV. Each CDR3 is given with its conserved first and last residue. D genes are given only for firm matches. Not all rows give a size; the values are once, few, many and, for expanded clones, a class.

j_gene: TRBJ1-4
v_gene: TRBV6-1
abundance: NA
d_gene: TRBD1
CDR3nt: TGTGCCAGCAGCCGAACAGGGGGAGGTGAAAAACTGTTTTTT
CDR3aa: CASSRTGGGEKLFF

j_gene: TRBJ1-1
v_gene: TRBV5-1
abundance: NA
d_gene: NA
CDR3nt: TGCGCCAGCGTACTCGATTCAGGAAACACTGAAGCTTTCTTT
CDR3aa: CASVLDSGNTEAFF

j_gene: TRBJ2-2
v_gene: TRBV7-2
abundance: NA
d_gene: TRBD2
CDR3nt: TGTGCCAGCAGCCCTACTAGCGGGGGGGCCGTGCCCGGGGAGCTGTTTTTT
CDR3aa: CASSPTSGGAVPGELFF

j_gene: TRBJ2-5
v_gene: TRBV15
abundance: NA
d_gene: TRBD2
CDR3nt: TGTGCCACCAGCCTGGTTGGGGGGGGAGAGACCCAGTACTTC
CDR3aa: CATSLVGGGETQYF

j_gene: TRBJ2-4
v_gene: TRBV2
abundance: NA
d_gene: NA
CDR3nt: TGTGCCAGCAGGCCTGACGGACTAACTCAGTACTTC
CDR3aa: CASRPDGLTQYF

j_gene: TRBJ2-5
v_gene: TRBV4-1
abundance: NA
d_gene: NA
CDR3nt: TGCGCCAGCAGCCACAGGCTAGCAGGAGAGACCCAGTACTTC
CDR3aa: CASSHRLAGETQYF

j_gene: TRBJ1-1
v_gene: TRBV20-1
abundance: few
d_gene: NA
CDR3nt: TGCAGTGCTTTCAGGGACACTGAAGCTTTCTTT
CDR3aa: CSAFRDTEAFF

j_gene: TRBJ1-4
v_gene: TRBV4-1
abundance: NA
d_gene: TRBD1
CDR3nt: TGCGCCAGCAGCCAGATTGGGCTGGACAGGGAAGGGGAAAAACTGTTTTTT
CDR3aa: CASSQIGLDREGEKLFF

j_gene: TRBJ1-1
v_gene: TRBV7-3
abundance: once
d_gene: NA
CDR3nt: TGTGCCAGCAGCCAAGATTATACGGGGGCGAACACTGAAGCTTTCTTT
CDR3aa: CASSQDYTGANTEAFF

j_gene: TRBJ1-2
v_gene: TRBV4-2
abundance: NA
d_gene: NA
CDR3nt: TGTGCCAGCAGCCAAGTGGTCGGGGGAACCTATGGCTACACCTTC
CDR3aa: CASSQVVGGTYGYTF

j_gene: TRBJ1-1
v_gene: TRBV27
abundance: NA
d_gene: NA
CDR3nt: TGTGCCAGCAGTTTACCATCGAACACTGAAGCTTTCTTT
CDR3aa: CASSLPSNTEAFF

j_gene: TRBJ2-3
v_gene: TRBV7-2
abundance: NA
d_gene: NA
CDR3nt: TGTGCCAGCAGCTCCGATCATTTCGATACGCAGTATTTT
CDR3aa: CASSSDHFDTQYF

j_gene: TRBJ2-3
v_gene: TRBV7-3
abundance: NA
d_gene: NA
CDR3nt: TGTGCCAGCAGTTCCCTAGAGGCCACGAGGCAGTATTTT
CDR3aa: CASSSLEATRQYF

j_gene: TRBJ1-5
v_gene: TRBV2
abundance: NA
d_gene: NA
CDR3nt: TGTGCCAGTGGGTTTAGCGGCAATCAGCCCCAGCATTTT
CDR3aa: CASGFSGNQPQHF

j_gene: TRBJ2-3
v_gene: TRBV5-8
abundance: NA
d_gene: TRBD2
CDR3nt: TGTGCCAGCAGCTTGGAGGGTAGCGGGGGGTCAGATACGCAGTATTTT
CDR3aa: CASSLEGSGGSDTQYF

j_gene: TRBJ1-6
v_gene: TRBV27
abundance: NA
d_gene: NA
CDR3nt: TGTGCCAGCAGCTGGGGCAGTACTTCACCCCTCCACTTT
CDR3aa: CASSWGSTSPLHF

j_gene: TRBJ2-7
v_gene: TRBV4-1
abundance: NA
d_gene: TRBD1
CDR3nt: TGCGCCAGCAGCCAGAGACAGGGGGCTGCCGAGCAGTACTTC
CDR3aa: CASSQRQGAAEQYF

j_gene: TRBJ2-3
v_gene: TRBV5-1
abundance: NA
d_gene: NA
CDR3nt: TGCGCCAGCAGCTTGGATGAAGGCACAGATACGCAGTATTTT
CDR3aa: CASSLDEGTDTQYF

j_gene: TRBJ2-1
v_gene: TRBV11-2
abundance: NA
d_gene: NA
CDR3nt: TGTGCCAGCAGCGTATTTCTAGCATCCAATGAGCAGTTCTTC
CDR3aa: CASSVFLASNEQFF

j_gene: TRBJ2-3
v_gene: TRBV10-3
abundance: once
d_gene: TRBD1
CDR3nt: TGTGCCATCAGTGAAACCCCCCAGGGGACAGGGGGCACAGATACGCAGTATTTT
CDR3aa: CAISETPQGTGGTDTQYF

j_gene: TRBJ1-1
v_gene: TRBV7-8
abundance: NA
d_gene: NA
CDR3nt: TGTGCCAGCAGCTCCTACAGGGAATCGCGGGCTTTCTTT
CDR3aa: CASSSYRESRAFF

j_gene: TRBJ2-1
v_gene: TRBV5-1
abundance: few
d_gene: NA
CDR3nt: TGCGCCAGCAGCCCTAAGCCCACTACGAACAATGAGCAGTTCTTC
CDR3aa: CASSPKPTTNNEQFF

j_gene: TRBJ1-2
v_gene: TRBV11-2
abundance: NA
d_gene: NA
CDR3nt: TGTGCCAGCAGCTTAGAGGCCAGTGTTTTTGGCTACACCTTC
CDR3aa: CASSLEASVFGYTF

j_gene: TRBJ2-6
v_gene: TRBV19
abundance: once
d_gene: NA
CDR3nt: TGTGCCAGTACGACAGCGTCTGGGGCCAACGTCCTGACTTTC
CDR3aa: CASTTASGANVLTF

j_gene: TRBJ2-2
v_gene: TRBV7-6
abundance: NA
d_gene: NA
CDR3nt: TGTGCCAGCAGCAGTTATACCACCGGGGAGCTGTTTTTT
CDR3aa: CASSSYTTGELFF

j_gene: TRBJ1-5
v_gene: TRBV6-1
abundance: few
d_gene: NA
CDR3nt: TGTGCCAGCAGTGCCGATAGCAATCAGCCCCAGCATTTT
CDR3aa: CASSADSNQPQHF

j_gene: TRBJ1-1
v_gene: TRBV5-8
abundance: NA
d_gene: NA
CDR3nt: TGTGCCAGCAGCTTGGCGAGGGCAGGGATGAACACTGAAGCTTTCTTT
CDR3aa: CASSLARAGMNTEAFF

j_gene: TRBJ2-5
v_gene: TRBV2
abundance: NA
d_gene: NA
CDR3nt: TGTGCCAGCAGTGTAAGCCAGGGGTGGACTCAGGCGAGTCAAGAGACCCAGTACTTC
CDR3aa: CASSVSQGWTQASQETQYF

j_gene: TRBJ2-1
v_gene: TRBV2
abundance: NA
d_gene: TRBD1
CDR3nt: TGTGCCTCGACAGGGGGCGTTGGCAATGAGCAGTTCTTC
CDR3aa: CASTGGVGNEQFF

j_gene: TRBJ2-1
v_gene: TRBV30
abundance: NA
d_gene: NA
CDR3nt: TGTGCCTGGAGTGTAAGATTCTACAATGAGCAGTTCTTC
CDR3aa: CAWSVRFYNEQFF

j_gene: TRBJ1-5
v_gene: TRBV10-3
abundance: NA
d_gene: TRBD1
CDR3nt: TGTGCCACCAAGGGGAGGACAGGGGGCAATCAGCCCCAGCATTTT
CDR3aa: CATKGRTGGNQPQHF

j_gene: TRBJ2-7
v_gene: TRBV10-1
abundance: NA
d_gene: NA
CDR3nt: TGCGCCAGCAGCCGGGACACCACCTACGAGCAGTACTTC
CDR3aa: CASSRDTTYEQYF

j_gene: TRBJ1-3
v_gene: TRBV6-5
abundance: NA
d_gene: NA
CDR3nt: TGTGCCAGCAAAGAAGGAGTGGGAAACACCATATATTTT
CDR3aa: CASKEGVGNTIYF

j_gene: TRBJ1-3
v_gene: TRBV10-2
abundance: NA
d_gene: NA
CDR3nt: TGCGCCAGCAGTGCGGGAAACACCATATATTTT
CDR3aa: CASSAGNTIYF

j_gene: TRBJ2-3
v_gene: TRBV7-2
abundance: NA
d_gene: TRBD2
CDR3nt: TGTGCCAGCAGCTCGCCGGGACTAGCGGGGGAGGGGCAGTATTTT
CDR3aa: CASSSPGLAGEGQYF

j_gene: TRBJ1-2
v_gene: TRBV19
abundance: NA
d_gene: NA
CDR3nt: TGTGCCAGTAAAAGGTTGGACAGCGAGTATGGCTACACCTTC
CDR3aa: CASKRLDSEYGYTF

j_gene: TRBJ2-2
v_gene: TRBV6-4
abundance: NA
d_gene: TRBD2
CDR3nt: TGTGCCAGCAGGGCCACTAGCGGGGCATACGGGGAGCTGTTTTTT
CDR3aa: CASRATSGAYGELFF

j_gene: TRBJ2-1
v_gene: TRBV5-1
abundance: once
d_gene: NA
CDR3nt: TGCGCCAGCAGCCTACTGAATATCAGGGCAGCTGCCAATGAGCAGTTCTTC
CDR3aa: CASSLLNIRAAANEQFF

j_gene: TRBJ2-1
v_gene: TRBV11-2
abundance: NA
d_gene: NA
CDR3nt: TGTGCCAGCAGCGGGGCCTCTAGTGAAGTAGGGGGTGAGCAGTTCTTC
CDR3aa: CASSGASSEVGGEQFF

j_gene: TRBJ2-7
v_gene: TRBV30
abundance: NA
d_gene: NA
CDR3nt: TGTGCCTCGACAGGCAGGCTAGCGGACCTCTACGAGCAGTACTTC
CDR3aa: CASTGRLADLYEQYF

j_gene: TRBJ1-1
v_gene: TRBV2
abundance: few
d_gene: NA
CDR3nt: TGTGCCAGCAGTTTTCCGACAGCTTCTTCTATGAACACTGAAGCTTTCTTT
CDR3aa: CASSFPTASSMNTEAFF

j_gene: TRBJ2-3
v_gene: TRBV2
abundance: NA
d_gene: TRBD2
CDR3nt: TGTGCCAGCAGGGATCACCGGGGGGGAAGGACAGATACGCAGTATTTT
CDR3aa: CASRDHRGGRTDTQYF

j_gene: TRBJ2-1
v_gene: TRBV11-2
abundance: NA
d_gene: NA
CDR3nt: TGTGCCAGCAGGGACCCAGGCGATGAGCAGTTCTTC
CDR3aa: CASRDPGDEQFF

j_gene: TRBJ1-2
v_gene: TRBV20-1
abundance: NA
d_gene: TRBD1
CDR3nt: TGCAGTGCCGGACAGGGCTATGGCTACACCTTC
CDR3aa: CSAGQGYGYTF

j_gene: TRBJ2-1
v_gene: TRBV15
abundance: NA
d_gene: NA
CDR3nt: TGTGCCACCAGCAGAGATCCGGGGAACTCCTACAATGAGCAGTTCTTC
CDR3aa: CATSRDPGNSYNEQFF

j_gene: TRBJ1-6
v_gene: TRBV6-1
abundance: NA
d_gene: NA
CDR3nt: TGTGCCAGCAGTGAAGGAGGCCCCTATAATTCACCCCTCCACTTT
CDR3aa: CASSEGGPYNSPLHF

j_gene: TRBJ2-5
v_gene: TRBV5-8
abundance: NA
d_gene: NA
CDR3nt: TGTGCCAGCAGCTTGGGGCGGAAACAAGAGACCCAGTACTTC
CDR3aa: CASSLGRKQETQYF

j_gene: TRBJ1-5
v_gene: TRBV7-8
abundance: NA
d_gene: NA
CDR3nt: TGTGCCAGCAGCTTCGGGCGGGGGCCCCAGCATTTT
CDR3aa: CASSFGRGPQHF

j_gene: TRBJ1-2
v_gene: TRBV30
abundance: once
d_gene: NA
CDR3nt: TGTGCCTGGAGCGCCGGGACTCTCAACTATGGCTACACCTTC
CDR3aa: CAWSAGTLNYGYTF

j_gene: TRBJ1-3
v_gene: TRBV7-7
abundance: NA
d_gene: NA
CDR3nt: TGTGCCAGCAGCCCGACCCCGGGGCTCGGCGGGCACACCATATATTTT
CDR3aa: CASSPTPGLGGHTIYF

j_gene: TRBJ1-1
v_gene: TRBV6-5
abundance: NA
d_gene: NA
CDR3nt: TGTGCCAGCAGTCTCGGGGTTCCGGGCACTGAAGCTTTCTTT
CDR3aa: CASSLGVPGTEAFF

j_gene: TRBJ1-5
v_gene: TRBV19
abundance: NA
d_gene: NA
CDR3nt: TGTGCCAGTAGTATCTCAGGAACCAATCAGCCCCAGCATTTT
CDR3aa: CASSISGTNQPQHF

j_gene: TRBJ1-6
v_gene: TRBV25-1
abundance: once
d_gene: NA
CDR3nt: TGTGCCAGCAGTGACTCAAGGAGGCGAATTTATAATTCACCCCTCCACTTT
CDR3aa: CASSDSRRRIYNSPLHF

j_gene: TRBJ1-5
v_gene: TRBV30
abundance: NA
d_gene: TRBD1
CDR3nt: TGTGCCTGGGACAGGGGGTTTGAGGATCAGCCCCAGCATTTT
CDR3aa: CAWDRGFEDQPQHF

j_gene: TRBJ2-7
v_gene: TRBV28
abundance: NA
d_gene: TRBD2
CDR3nt: TGTGCCAGCAGTCGGGGGGGGGATCCCCCCTACGAGCAGTACTTC
CDR3aa: CASSRGGDPPYEQYF

j_gene: TRBJ1-1
v_gene: TRBV5-1
abundance: NA
d_gene: NA
CDR3nt: TGCGCCAGCAGCTTATCCGGGACCCCGGACCCAAAGATGGGAGCTTTCTTT
CDR3aa: CASSLSGTPDPKMGAFF